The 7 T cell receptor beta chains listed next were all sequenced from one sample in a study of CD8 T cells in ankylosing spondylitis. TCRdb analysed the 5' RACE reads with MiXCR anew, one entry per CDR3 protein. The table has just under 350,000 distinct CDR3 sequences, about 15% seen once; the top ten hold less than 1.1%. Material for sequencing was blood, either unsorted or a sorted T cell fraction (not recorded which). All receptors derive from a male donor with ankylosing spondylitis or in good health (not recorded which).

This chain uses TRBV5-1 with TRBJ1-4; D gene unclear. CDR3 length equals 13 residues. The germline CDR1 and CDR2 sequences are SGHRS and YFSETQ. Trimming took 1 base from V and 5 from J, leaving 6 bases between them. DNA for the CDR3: TGCGCCAGCAGCTTGAACGCGAATGAAAAACTGTTTTTT. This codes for CASSLNANEKLFF.

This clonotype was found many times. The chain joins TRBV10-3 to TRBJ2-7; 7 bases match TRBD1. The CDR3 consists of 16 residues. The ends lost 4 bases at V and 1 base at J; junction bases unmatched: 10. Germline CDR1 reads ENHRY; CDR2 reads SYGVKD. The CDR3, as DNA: TGTGCCATCAGTGTCCCCGACAGGGTAAATTCCTACGAGCAGTACTTC. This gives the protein CAISVPDRVNSYEQYF.

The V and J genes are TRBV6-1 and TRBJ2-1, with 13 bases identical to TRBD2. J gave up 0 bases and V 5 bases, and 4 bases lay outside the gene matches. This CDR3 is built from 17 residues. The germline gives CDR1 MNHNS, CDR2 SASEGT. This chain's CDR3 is CASSRTSGGGSYNEQFF. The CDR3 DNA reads TGTGCCAGCAGTCGGACTAGCGGGGGTGGCTCCTACAATGAGCAGTTCTTC.

DNA for the CDR3: TGTGCCAGCAGTGTTGGAGCTAACTATGGCTACACCTTC. It is translated as CASSVGANYGYTF. The V gene is TRBV6-1, the J gene TRBJ1-2; D not certain. Trimming removed 4 bases from V and 0 bases from J, with 6 bases in between. Germline V gene data show CDR1 as MNHNS and CDR2 as SASEGT. CDR3 length: 13 residues.

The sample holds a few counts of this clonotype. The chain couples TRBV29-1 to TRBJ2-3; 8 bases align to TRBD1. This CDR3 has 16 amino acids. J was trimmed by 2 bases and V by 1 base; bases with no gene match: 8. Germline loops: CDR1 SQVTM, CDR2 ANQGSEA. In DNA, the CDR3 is TGCAGCGTTGAAGGACAGGGGTCAACGTTCACAGATACGCAGTATTTT. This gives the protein CSVEGQGSTFTDTQYF.

The CDR3 DNA reads TGTGCCAGTAGTGTATCGGCAGTTAATTCACCCCTCCACTTT. Protein product: CASSVSAVNSPLHF. The J gene is TRBJ1-6, the V gene TRBV19; no clear D. The CDR3 consists of 14 residues. Germline V gene sequence: CDR1 LNHDA, CDR2 SQIVND (reference sequence). With 5 bases removed from V and 6 bases from J, the gap between germline ends came to 11 bases.

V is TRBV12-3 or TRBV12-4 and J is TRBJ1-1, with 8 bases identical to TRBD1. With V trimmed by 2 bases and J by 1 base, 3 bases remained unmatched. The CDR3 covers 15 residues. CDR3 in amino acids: CASSLNGQGNTEAFF. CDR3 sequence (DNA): TGTGCCAGCAGTTTAAATGGACAGGGGAACACTGAAGCTTTCTTT.